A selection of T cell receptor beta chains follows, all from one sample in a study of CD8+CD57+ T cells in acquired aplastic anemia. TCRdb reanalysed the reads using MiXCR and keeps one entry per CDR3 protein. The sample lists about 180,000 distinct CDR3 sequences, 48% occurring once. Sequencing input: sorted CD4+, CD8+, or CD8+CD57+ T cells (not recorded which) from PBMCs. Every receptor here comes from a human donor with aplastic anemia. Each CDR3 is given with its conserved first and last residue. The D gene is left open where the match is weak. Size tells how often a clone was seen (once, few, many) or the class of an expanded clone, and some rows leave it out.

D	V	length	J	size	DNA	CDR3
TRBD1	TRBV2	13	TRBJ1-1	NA	TGTGCCAGCCGGACAGGTGAGGACACTGAAGCTTTCTTT	CASRTGEDTEAFF
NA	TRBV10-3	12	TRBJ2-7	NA	TGTGCCATCAGTGTGGCCGGCTACGAGCAGTACTTC	CAISVAGYEQYF
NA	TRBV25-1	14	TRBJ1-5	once	TGTGCCGGCAGTGAAGTAGGTAGCAATCAGCCCCAGCGTTTT	CAGSEVGSNQPQRF
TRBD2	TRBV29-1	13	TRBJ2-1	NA	TGCAGCGCAACTGGGACTAGCGCGAATGAGCAGTTCTTC	CSATGTSANEQFF
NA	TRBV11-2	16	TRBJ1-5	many	TGTGCCAGCAGCCCGTCGGGGGGGACTGGCAATCAGCCCCAGCATTTT	CASSPSGGTGNQPQHF
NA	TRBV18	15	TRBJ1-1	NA	TGTGCCAGCTCACCACCGGAGGCTATGAACACTGAAGCTTTCTTT	CASSPPEAMNTEAFF
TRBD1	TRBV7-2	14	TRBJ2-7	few	TGTGCCAGCAGCCTCCGGGACAGGATATACGAGCAGTACTTC	CASSLRDRIYEQYF
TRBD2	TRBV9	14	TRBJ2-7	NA	TGTGCCAGCAGCGTGGGAGGGAAGGGGTACGAGCAGTACTTC	CASSVGGKGYEQYF
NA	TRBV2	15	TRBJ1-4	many	TGTGCCAGCAGTGACTCAGGGAGGGGGAATGAAAAACTGTTTTTT	CASSDSGRGNEKLFF
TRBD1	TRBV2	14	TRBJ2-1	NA	TGTGCCAGCAGTGAACAGGGGGCCGGGGGTGAGCAGTTCTTC	CASSEQGAGGEQFF
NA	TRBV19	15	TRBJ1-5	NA	TGTGCCAGTAATATTGTGCAGGGCAGCAATCAGCCCCCGCATTTT	CASNIVQGSNQPPHF
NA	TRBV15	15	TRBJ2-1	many	TGTGCCACCAGCAGAGCCAGCGGGCCCTACAATGAGCAGTTCTTC	CATSRASGPYNEQFF
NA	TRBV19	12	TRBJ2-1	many	TGTGCCAGTAGTATCCCTGACAATGAGCAGTTCTTC	CASSIPDNEQFF
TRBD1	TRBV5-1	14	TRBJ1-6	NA	TGCGCCAGCAGGGCGGACAGGGATAATTCACCCCTCCACTTT	CASRADRDNSPLHF
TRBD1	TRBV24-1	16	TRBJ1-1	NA	TGTGCCACCAGTGACCCGGGACAGGGGGGCAAGACTGAAGCTTTCTTT	CATSDPGQGGKTEAFF
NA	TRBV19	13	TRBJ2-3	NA	TGTGCCAGTAGTATGAGTCTCGGAGATACGCAGTATTTT	CASSMSLGDTQYF
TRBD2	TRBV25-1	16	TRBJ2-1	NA	TGTGCCAGTACCTCGGGACTAGCGGGAGGGCCGTATGAGCAGTTCTTC	CASTSGLAGGPYEQFF
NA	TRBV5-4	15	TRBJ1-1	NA	TGTGCCGGCAGCTTGTTTCCTGGGAGTAACACTGAAGCTTTCTTT	CAGSLFPGSNTEAFF
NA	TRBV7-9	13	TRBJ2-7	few	TGTGCCAGCAGCTTCTGGCTTATTGACGAGCAGTACTTC	CASSFWLIDEQYF